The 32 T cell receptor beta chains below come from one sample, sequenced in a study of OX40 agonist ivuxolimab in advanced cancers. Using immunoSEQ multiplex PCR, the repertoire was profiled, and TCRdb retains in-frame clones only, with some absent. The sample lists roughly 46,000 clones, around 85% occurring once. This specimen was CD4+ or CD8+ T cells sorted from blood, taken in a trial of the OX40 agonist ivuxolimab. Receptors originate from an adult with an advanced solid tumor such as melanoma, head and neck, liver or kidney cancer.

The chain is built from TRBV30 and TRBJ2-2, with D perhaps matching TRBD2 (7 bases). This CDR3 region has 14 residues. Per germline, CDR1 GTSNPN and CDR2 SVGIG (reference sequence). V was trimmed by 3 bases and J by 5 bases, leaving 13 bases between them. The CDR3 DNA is TGTGCCTGGAGGGTAGGGGGGGCGACCGGGGAGCTGTTTTTT. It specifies CAWRVGGATGELFF.

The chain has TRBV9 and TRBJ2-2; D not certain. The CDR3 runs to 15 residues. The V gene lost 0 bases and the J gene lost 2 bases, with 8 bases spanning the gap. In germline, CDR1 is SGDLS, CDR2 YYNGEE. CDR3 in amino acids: CASSVDHVNTGELFF. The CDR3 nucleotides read TGTGCCAGCAGCGTAGATCACGTAAACACCGGGGAGCTGTTTTTT.

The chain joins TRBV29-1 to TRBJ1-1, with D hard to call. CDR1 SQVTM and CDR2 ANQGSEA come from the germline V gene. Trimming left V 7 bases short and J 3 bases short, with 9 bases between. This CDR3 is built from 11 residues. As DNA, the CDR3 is TGCAGCGCGTGCATGGACACTGAAGCTTTCTTT. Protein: CSACMDTEAFF.

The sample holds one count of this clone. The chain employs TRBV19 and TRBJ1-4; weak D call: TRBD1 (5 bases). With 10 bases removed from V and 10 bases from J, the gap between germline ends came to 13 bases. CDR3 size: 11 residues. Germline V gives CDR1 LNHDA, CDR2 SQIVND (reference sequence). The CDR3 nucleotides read TGTGCCACTTGGAGGGACGTAAAACTGTTTTTT. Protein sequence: CATWRDVKLFF.

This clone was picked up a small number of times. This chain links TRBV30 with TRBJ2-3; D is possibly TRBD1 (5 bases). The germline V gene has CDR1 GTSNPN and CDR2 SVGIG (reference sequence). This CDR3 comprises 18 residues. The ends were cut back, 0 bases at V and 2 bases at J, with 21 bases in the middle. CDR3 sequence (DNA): TGTGCCTGGAGTGTAAACCAATTGACAGTGAAAATCACAGATACGCAGTATTTT. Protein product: CAWSVNQLTVKITDTQYF.

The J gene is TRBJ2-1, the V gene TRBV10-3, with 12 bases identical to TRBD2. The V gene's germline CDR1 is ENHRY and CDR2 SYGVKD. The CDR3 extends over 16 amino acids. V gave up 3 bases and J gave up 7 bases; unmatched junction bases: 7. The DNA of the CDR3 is TGTGCCATCAGTGATATGACTAGCGGGAGAAATAATGAGCAGTTCTTC. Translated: CAISDMTSGRNNEQFF.

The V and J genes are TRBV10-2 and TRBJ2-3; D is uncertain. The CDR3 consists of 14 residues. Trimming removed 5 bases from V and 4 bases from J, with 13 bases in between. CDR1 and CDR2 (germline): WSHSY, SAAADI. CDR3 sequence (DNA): TGCGCCAGCAGTTGGCTGGGTGACGCAGATACGCAGTATTTT. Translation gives CASSWLGDADTQYF.

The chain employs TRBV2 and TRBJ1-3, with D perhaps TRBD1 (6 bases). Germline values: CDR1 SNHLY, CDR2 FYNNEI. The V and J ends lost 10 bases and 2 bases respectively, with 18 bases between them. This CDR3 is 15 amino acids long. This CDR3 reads CATGGGRGTGNTIYF. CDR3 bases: TGTGCCACCGGGGGGGGCAGGGGCACTGGAAACACCATATATTTT.

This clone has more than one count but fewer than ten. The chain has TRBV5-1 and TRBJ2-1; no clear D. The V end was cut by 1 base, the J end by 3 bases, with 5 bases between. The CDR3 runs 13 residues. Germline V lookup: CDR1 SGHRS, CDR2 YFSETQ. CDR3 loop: CASSLPSYNEQFF. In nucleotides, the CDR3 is TGCGCCAGCAGCTTGCCTAGCTACAATGAGCAGTTCTTC.

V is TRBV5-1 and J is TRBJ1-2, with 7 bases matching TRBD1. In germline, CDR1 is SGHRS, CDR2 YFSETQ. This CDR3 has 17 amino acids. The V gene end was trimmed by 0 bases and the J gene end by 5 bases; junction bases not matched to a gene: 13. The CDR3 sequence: CASSLELRPGTEYGYTF. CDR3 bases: TGCGCCAGCAGCTTGGAGCTAAGACCCGGGACAGAATATGGCTACACCTTC.

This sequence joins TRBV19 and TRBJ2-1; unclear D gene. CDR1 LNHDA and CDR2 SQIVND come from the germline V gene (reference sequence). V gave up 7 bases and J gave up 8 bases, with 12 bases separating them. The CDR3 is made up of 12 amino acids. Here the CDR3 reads CASIGWLDEQFF. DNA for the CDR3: TGTGCCAGTATTGGGTGGTTGGATGAGCAGTTCTTC. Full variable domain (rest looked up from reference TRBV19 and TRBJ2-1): DGGITQSPKYLFRKEGQNVTLSCEQNLNHDAMYWYRQDPGQGLRLIYYSQIVNDFQKGDIAEGYSVSREKKESFPLTVTSAQKNPTAFYLCASIGWLDEQFFGPGTRLTVL.

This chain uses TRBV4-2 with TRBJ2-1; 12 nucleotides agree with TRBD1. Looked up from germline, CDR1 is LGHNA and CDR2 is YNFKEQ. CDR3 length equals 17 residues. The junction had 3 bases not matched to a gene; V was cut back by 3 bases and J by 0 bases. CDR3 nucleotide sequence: TGTGCCAGCAGCCAGGGACAGGGGGCGGGCTCCTACAATGAGCAGTTCTTC. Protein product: CASSQGQGAGSYNEQFF.

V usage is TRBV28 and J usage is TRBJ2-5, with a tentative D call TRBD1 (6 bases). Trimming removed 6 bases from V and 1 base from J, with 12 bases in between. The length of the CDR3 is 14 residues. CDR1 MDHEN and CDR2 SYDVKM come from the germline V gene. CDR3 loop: CASSPGQSQETQYF. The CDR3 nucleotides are TGTGCCAGCAGCCCTGGACAGTCCCAAGAGACCCAGTACTTC.

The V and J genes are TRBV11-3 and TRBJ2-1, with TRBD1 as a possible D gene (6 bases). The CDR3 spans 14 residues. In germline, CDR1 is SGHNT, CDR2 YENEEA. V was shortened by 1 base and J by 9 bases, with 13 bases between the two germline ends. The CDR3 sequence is CASSLGQATGEQFF. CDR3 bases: TGTGCCAGCAGCTTAGGACAGGCCACGGGTGAGCAGTTCTTC.

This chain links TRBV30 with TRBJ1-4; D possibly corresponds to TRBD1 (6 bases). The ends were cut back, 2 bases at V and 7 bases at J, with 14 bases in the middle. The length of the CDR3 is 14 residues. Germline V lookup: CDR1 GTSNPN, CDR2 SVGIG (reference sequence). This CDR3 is CAWSHDRLGEKLFF. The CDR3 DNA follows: TGTGCCTGGAGTCACGACAGGCTGGGTGAAAAACTGTTTTTT.

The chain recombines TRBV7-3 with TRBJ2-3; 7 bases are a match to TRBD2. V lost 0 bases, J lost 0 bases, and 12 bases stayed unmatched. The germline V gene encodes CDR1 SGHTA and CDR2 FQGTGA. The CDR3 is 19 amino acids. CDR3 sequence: CASSLTGTVGGGSTDTQYF. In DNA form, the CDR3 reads TGTGCCAGCAGCTTAACGGGGACGGTCGGCGGGGGTAGCACAGATACGCAGTATTTT.

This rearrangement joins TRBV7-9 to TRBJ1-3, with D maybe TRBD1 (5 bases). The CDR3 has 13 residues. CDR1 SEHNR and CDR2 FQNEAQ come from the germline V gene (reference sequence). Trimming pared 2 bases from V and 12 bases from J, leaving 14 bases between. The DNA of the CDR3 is TGTGCCAGCAGCTTAAGTGGGGCGCTGGGCATATATTTT. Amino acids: CASSLSGALGIYF.

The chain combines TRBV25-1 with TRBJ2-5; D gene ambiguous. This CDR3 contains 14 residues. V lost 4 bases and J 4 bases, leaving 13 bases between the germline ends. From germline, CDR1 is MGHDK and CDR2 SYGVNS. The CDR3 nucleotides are TGTGCCAGCAGTGTTCGCCCGGGCCTAGAGACCCAGTACTTC. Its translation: CASSVRPGLETQYF.

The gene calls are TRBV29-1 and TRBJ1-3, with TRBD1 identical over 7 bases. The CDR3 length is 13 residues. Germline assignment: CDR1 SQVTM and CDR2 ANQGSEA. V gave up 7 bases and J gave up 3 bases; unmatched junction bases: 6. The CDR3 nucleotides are TGCAGCGCAGAACAGGGGAATGGAAACACCATATATTTT. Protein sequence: CSAEQGNGNTIYF.

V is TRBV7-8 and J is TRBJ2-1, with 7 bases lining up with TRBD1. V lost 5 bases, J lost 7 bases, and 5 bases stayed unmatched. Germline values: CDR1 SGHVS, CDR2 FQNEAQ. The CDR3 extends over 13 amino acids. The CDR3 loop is CASSARGYNEQFF. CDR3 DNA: TGTGCCAGCAGCGCCAGGGGGTATAATGAGCAGTTCTTC.

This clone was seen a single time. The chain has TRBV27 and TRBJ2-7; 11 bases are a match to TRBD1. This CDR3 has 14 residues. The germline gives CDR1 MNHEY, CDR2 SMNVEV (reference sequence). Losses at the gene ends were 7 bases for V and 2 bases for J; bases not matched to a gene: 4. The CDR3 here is CASTRTGGTYEQYF. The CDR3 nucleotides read TGTGCCAGCACCAGGACAGGGGGCACCTACGAGCAGTACTTC.

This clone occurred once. CDR3 coding DNA: TGTGCCAGCAGTTACTCGAAGGGTTACGAGCAGTACTTC. Amino acids: CASSYSKGYEQYF. The J gene is TRBJ2-7, the V gene TRBV6-6; D not resolved. This CDR3 is built from 13 residues. V was clipped by 0 bases and J by 4 bases, with 7 bases between them. Germline-derived CDR1 and CDR2 are MNHNY and SVGAGI (reference sequence).

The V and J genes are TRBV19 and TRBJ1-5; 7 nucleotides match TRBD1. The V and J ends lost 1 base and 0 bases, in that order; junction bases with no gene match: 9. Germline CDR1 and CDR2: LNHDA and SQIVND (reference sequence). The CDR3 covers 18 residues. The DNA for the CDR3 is TGTGCCAGTAGTATAGCCCCGACAGGGTATTATAGCAATCAGCCCCAGCATTTT. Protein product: CASSIAPTGYYSNQPQHF.

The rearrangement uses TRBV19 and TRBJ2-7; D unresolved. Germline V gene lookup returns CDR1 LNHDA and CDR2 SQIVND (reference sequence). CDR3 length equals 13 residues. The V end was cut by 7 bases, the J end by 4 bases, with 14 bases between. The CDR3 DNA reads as TGTGCCAGTAACCAACGACCGAGTTACGAGCAGTACTTC. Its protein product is CASNQRPSYEQYF.

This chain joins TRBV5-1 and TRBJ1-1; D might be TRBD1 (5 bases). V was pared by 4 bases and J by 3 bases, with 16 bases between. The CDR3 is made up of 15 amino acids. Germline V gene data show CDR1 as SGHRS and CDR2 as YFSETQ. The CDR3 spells CASSPLGVGDTEAFF. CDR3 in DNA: TGCGCCAGCAGCCCTTTGGGGGTTGGTGACACTGAAGCTTTCTTT.

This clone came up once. CDR3 in amino acids: CASRIGGGRSYGYTF. DNA of the CDR3: TGTGCCAGCAGGATAGGGGGGGGGCGAAGCTATGGCTACACCTTC. J is TRBJ1-2 and V is TRBV28; possibly TRBD1 for D (6 bases). Germline V gene sequence: CDR1 MDHEN, CDR2 SYDVKM. The V end lost 6 bases, the J end lost 4 bases, and 18 bases lay between the germline ends. This CDR3 has 15 residues.

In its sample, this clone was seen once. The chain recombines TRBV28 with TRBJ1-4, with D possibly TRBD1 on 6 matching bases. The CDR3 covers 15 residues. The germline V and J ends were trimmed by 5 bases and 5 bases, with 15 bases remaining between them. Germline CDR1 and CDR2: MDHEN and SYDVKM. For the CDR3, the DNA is TGTGCCAGCAGTATGAACAGGGCCGCGAATGAAAAACTGTTTTTT. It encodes CASSMNRAANEKLFF.

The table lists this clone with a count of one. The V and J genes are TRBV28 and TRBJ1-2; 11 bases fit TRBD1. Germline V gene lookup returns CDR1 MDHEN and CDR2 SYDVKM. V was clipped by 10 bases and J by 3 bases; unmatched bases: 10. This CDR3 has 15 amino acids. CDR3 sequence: CAIPAPGQGDYGYTF. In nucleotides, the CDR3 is TGTGCCATCCCCGCTCCGGGACAGGGGGACTATGGCTACACCTTC.

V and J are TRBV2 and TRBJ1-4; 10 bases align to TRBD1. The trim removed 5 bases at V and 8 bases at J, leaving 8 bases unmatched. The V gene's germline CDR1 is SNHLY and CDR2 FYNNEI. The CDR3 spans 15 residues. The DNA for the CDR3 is TGTGCCAGCAGTAGGGACAGGGGCGGAAGGGAAAAACTGTTTTTT. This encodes CASSRDRGGREKLFF.

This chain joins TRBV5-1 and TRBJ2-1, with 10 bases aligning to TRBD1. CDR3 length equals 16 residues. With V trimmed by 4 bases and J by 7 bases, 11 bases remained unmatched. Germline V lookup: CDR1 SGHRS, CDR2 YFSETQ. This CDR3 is CASSPSGQGLGNEQFF. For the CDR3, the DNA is TGCGCCAGCAGCCCCTCGGGACAGGGGTTGGGGAATGAGCAGTTCTTC.

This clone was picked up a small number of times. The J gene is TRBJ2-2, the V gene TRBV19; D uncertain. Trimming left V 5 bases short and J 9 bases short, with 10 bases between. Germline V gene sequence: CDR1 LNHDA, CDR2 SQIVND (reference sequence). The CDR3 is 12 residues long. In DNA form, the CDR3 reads TGTGCCAGTAGTCCTCTTTCCTGGGAGCTGTTTTTT. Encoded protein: CASSPLSWELFF.

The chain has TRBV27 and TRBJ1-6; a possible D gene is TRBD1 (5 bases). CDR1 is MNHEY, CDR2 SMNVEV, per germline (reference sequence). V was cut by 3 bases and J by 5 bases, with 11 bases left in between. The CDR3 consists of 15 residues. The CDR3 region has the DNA TGTGCCAGCAGTTTTGAAGGGGCTAATAATTCACCCCTCCACTTT. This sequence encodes CASSFEGANNSPLHF.